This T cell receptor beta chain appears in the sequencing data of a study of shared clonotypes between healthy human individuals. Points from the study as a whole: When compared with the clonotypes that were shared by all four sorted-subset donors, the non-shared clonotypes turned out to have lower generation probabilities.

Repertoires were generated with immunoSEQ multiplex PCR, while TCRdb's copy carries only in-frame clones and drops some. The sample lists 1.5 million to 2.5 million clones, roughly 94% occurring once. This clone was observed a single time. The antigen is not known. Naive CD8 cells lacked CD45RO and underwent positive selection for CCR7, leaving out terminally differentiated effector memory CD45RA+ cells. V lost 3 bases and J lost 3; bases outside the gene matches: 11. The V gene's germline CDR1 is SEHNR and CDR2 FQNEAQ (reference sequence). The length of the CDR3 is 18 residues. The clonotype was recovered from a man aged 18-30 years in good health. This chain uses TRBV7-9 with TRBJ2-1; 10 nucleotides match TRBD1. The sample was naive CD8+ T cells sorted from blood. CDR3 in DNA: TGTGCCAGCAGCTTTCCATCTAACGGGACAGGGGACTACAATGAGCAGTTCTTC. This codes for CASSFPSNGTGDYNEQFF.